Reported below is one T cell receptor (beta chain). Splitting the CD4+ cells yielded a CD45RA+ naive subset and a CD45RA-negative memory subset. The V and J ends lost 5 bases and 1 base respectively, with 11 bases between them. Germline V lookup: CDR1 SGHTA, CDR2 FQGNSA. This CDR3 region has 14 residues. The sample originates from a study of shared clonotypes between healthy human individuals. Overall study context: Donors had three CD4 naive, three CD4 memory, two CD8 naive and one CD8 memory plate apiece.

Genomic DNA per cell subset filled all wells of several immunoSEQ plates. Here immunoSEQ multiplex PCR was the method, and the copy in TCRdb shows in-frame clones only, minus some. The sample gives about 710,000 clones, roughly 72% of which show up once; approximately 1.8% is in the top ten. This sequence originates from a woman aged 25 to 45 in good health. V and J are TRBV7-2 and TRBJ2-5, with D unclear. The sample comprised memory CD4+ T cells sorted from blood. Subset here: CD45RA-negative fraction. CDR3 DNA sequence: TGTGCCAGCAGCCCAGTGGCTCTCCAAGAGACCCAGTACTTC. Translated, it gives CASSPVALQETQYF.